This T cell receptor beta chain is drawn from a study of memory CD4+ T cells and cytomegalovirus serostatus. Whole-study results and caveats: Median bootstrapped AUC for CMV status was approximately 0.96 originally, approximately 0.91 US-trained.

In the original workflow: Out-of-frame sequences were removed, leaving about 2,300,000 distinct TCRbeta sequences. Sequencing used immunoSEQ multiplex PCR; TCRdb keeps in-frame clones, though not all of them. That table gives V, J and clone size, and the DNA gave D and trimming. The sample lists about 59,000 clones, less than 85% occurring once. CDR1 is SNHLY and CDR2 is FYNNEI in the germline V gene. This CDR3 is 13 amino acids long. V gave up 6 bases and J gave up 6 bases, with 14 bases separating them. The sort gate was single viable CD3+CD4+CD8-CD45RO+ cells for memory CD4+ T cells. In the case of this clone: Its antigen is not known.

J is TRBJ1-2 and V is TRBV2; D ambiguous. The sample was memory CD4+ T cells from blood. The sequence was obtained from an adult in good health and CMV-seronegative. Some clones in this sample may be carry-over from other donors' samples. DNA of the CDR3: TGTGCCAGCAGGAGTAAGAGTGTCGATGGCTACACCTTC. Amino acid sequence: CASRSKSVDGYTF.